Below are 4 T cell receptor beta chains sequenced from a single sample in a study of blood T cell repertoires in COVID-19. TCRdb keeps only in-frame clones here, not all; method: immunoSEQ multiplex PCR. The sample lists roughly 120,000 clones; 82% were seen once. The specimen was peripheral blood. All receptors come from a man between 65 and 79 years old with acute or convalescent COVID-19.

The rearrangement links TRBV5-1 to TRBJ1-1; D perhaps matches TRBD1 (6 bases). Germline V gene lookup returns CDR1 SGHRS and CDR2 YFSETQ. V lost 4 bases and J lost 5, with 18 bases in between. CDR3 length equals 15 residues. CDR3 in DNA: TGCGCCAGCAGCGCTCGCACAGGGATTAAGACTGAAGCTTTCTTT. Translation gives CASSARTGIKTEAFF.

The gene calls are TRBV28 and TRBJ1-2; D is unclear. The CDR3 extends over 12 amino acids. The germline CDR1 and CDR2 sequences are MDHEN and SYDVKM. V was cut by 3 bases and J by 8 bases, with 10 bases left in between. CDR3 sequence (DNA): TGTGCCAGCAGTTTGAGGGTGGGAGGCTACACCTTC. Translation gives CASSLRVGGYTF.

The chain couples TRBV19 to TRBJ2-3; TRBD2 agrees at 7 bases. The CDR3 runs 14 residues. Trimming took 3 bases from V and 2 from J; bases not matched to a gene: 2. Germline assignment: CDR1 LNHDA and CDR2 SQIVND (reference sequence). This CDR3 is CASSIRGDTDTQYF. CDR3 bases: TGTGCCAGTAGTATCCGGGGGGACACAGATACGCAGTATTTT.

The CDR3 protein is CASSSPRGRENTEAFF. For the CDR3, the DNA is TGTGCCAGCAGTTCCCCCCGGGGTAGGGAGAACACTGAAGCTTTCTTT. The J gene is TRBJ1-1, the V gene TRBV28, with unresolved D. Trimming left V 4 bases short and J 1 base short, with 16 bases between. Germline V gene sequence: CDR1 MDHEN, CDR2 SYDVKM. The CDR3 has 16 amino acids.